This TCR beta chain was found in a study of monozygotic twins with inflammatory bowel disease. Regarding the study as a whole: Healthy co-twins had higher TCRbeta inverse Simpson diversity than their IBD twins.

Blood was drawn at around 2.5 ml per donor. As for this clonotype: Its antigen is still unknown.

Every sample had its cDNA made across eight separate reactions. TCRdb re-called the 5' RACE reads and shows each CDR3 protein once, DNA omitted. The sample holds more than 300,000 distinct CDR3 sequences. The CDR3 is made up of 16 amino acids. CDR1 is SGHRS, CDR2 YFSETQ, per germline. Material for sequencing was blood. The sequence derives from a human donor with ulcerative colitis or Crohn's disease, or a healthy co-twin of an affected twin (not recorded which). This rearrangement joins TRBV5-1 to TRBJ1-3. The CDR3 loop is CASSLDASSSGNTIYF.